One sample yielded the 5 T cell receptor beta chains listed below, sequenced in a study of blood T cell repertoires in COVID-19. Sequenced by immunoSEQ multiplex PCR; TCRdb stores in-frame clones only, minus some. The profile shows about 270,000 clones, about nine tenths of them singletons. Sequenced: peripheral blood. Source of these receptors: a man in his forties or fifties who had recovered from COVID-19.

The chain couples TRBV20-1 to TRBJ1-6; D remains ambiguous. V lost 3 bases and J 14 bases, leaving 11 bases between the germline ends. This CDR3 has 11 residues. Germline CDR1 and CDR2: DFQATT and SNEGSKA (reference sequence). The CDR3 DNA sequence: TGCAGTGCTAGTATCCCCCCTGCCCTCCACTTT. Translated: CSASIPPALHF.

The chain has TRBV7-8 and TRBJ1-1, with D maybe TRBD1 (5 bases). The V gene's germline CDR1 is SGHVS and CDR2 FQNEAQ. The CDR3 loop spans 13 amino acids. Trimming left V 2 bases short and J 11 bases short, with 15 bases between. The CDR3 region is CASSLSFVAGAFF. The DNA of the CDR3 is TGTGCCAGCAGCTTAAGTTTCGTGGCAGGGGCTTTCTTT.

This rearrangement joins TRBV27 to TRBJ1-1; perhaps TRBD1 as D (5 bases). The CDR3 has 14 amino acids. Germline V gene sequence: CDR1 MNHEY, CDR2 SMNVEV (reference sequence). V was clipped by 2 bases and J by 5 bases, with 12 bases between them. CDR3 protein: CASSLRGPRTEAFF. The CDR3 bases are TGTGCCAGCAGTTTAAGGGGCCCCCGGACTGAAGCTTTCTTT.

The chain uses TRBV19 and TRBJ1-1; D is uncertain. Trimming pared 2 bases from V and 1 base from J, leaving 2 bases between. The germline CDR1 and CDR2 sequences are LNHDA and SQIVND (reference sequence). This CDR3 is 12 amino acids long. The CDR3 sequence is CASSIQNTEAFF. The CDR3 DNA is TGTGCCAGTAGTATACAGAACACTGAAGCTTTCTTT.

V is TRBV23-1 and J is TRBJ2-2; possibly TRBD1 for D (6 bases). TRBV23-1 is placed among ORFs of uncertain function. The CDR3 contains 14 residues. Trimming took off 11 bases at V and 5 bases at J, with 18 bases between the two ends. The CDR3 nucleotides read TGCGCCCCTAGACAGGCCGGAGGAACCGGGGAGCTGTTTTTT. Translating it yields CAPRQAGGTGELFF.